What follows is one T cell receptor beta chain and its context. As yet, its antigen is unknown. These data originate in a study of shared clonotypes between healthy human individuals. Study details: CD4 naive cells filled three plates per donor, CD4 memory three, CD8 naive two and CD8 memory one. Study results and limitations: A few donors showed sharing of about 4.8% of naive CD4 clonotypes. The study sampled only blood, and tissue repertoires likely differ.

Over several immunoSEQ plates, each subset's genomic DNA was distributed in even portions. Method: immunoSEQ multiplex PCR; TCRdb's copy keeps in-frame clones and lacks some. The repertoire holds some 1.5 million clones, roughly 96% seen once, with approximately 1.2% in the top ten. Material for sequencing was naive CD4+ T cells sorted from blood. Subset in this sample: CD45RA+ positively selected. The TCR comes from a man aged 25 to 40 in good health.

This CDR3 is CASSPLPPGANTGELFF. CDR3 DNA: TGTGCCAGCTCACCACTCCCCCCGGGAGCGAACACCGGGGAGCTGTTTTTT. The rearrangement links TRBV18 to TRBJ2-2; a possible D gene is TRBD2 (6 bases). The CDR3 has 17 amino acids. The germline V gene encodes CDR1 KGHSH and CDR2 LQKENI. Between the trimmed V and J ends, which lost 1 base and 0 bases, there was a span of 12 bases.